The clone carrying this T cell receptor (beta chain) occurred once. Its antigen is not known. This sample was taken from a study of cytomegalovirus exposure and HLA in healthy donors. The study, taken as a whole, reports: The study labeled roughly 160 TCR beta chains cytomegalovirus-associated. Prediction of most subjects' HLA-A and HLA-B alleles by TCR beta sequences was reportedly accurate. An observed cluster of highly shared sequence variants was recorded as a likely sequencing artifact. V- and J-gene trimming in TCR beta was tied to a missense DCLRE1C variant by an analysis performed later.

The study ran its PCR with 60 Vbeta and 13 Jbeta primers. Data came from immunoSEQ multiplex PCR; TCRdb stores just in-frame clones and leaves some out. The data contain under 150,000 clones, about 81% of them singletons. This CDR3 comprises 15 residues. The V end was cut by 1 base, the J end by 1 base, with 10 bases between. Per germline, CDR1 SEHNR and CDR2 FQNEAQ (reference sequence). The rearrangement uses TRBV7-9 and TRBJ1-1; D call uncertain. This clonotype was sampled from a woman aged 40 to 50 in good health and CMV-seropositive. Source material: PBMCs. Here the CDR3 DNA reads TGTGCCAGCAGCTTAGGGGAGGTTGGGAACACTGAAGCTTTCTTT. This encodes CASSLGEVGNTEAFF.